The present entry profiles one TCR beta chain with its context. In the authors' methods: Researchers report that nucleated cell counts were estimated from reference gene primer amplification. Measured with immunoSEQ multiplex PCR; TCRdb has only the in-frame clones, and not every one. That table is the source of V, J and clone size, and D and trimming were worked out from the DNA. Seen here are around 100,000 clones, roughly four fifths observed once, and the top ten hold more than 4.5%. The record originates from a study of blood T cell repertoires in COVID-19. The CDR3 length is 16 residues. Trimming removed 3 bases from V and 3 bases from J, with 19 bases in between. Germline CDR1 is SGHRS and CDR2 is YFSETQ.

The source material was peripheral blood. This receptor was identified in a man aged 55 to 70 with acute or convalescent COVID-19. The chain couples TRBV5-1 to TRBJ2-7; D may be TRBD1 (6 bases). The CDR3 bases are TGCGCCAGCAGCTGGTCAGTAGGGACACCGTACTACGAGCAGTACTTC. Translating it yields CASSWSVGTPYYEQYF.